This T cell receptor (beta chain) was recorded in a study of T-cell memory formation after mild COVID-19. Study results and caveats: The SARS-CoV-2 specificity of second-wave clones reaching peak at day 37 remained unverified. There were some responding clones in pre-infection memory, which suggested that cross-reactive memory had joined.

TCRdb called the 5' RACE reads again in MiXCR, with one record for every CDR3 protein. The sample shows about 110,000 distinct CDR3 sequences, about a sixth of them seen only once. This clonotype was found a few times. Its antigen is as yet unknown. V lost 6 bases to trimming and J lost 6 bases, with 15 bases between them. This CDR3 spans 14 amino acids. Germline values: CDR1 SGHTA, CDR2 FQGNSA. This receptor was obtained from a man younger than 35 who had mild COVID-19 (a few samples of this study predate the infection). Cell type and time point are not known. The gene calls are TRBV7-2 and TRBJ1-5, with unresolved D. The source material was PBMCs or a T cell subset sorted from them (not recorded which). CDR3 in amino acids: CASSFNPGGQPQHF. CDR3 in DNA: TGTGCCAGCAGTTTCAACCCAGGAGGTCAGCCCCAGCATTTT.